These 25 T cell receptor beta chains came from one sample sequenced in a study of blood T cell repertoires in COVID-19. TCRdb's copy holds only in-frame clones and misses some; the assay was immunoSEQ multiplex PCR. The repertoire has about 120,000 clones, about 80% of them found once; the top ten carry 30% to 45%. Specimen: peripheral blood. These receptors were obtained from a man aged 35 to 55 with active or convalescent COVID-19.

The rearrangement joins TRBV19 to TRBJ2-7, with 8 nucleotides matching TRBD2. V was pared by 2 bases and J by 3 bases, with 6 bases of the junction left unmatched. CDR3 length: 15 amino acids. CDR1 is LNHDA, CDR2 SQIVND, per germline (reference sequence). DNA for the CDR3: TGTGCCAGTAGTATATCCGGGAGGGCAATCTACGAGCAGTACTTC. Amino acid sequence: CASSISGRAIYEQYF.

Regarding this clone: The same CDR3 is also encoded by other DNA sequences in this sample. The CDR3 DNA is TGTGCCTGGAGTGTACAGGGCGGGCAGCCCCAGCATTTT. It encodes CAWSVQGGQPQHF. The rearrangement links TRBV30 to TRBJ1-5; D might be TRBD1 (6 bases). The germline V gene encodes CDR1 GTSNPN and CDR2 SVGIG (reference sequence). The CDR3 totals 13 residues. V was pared by 0 bases and J by 7 bases, with 10 bases between.

The sample holds a few counts of this clone. The rearrangement links TRBV7-6 to TRBJ1-1; no reliable D call. V lost 3 bases to trimming and J lost 4 bases, with 9 bases between them. There are 13 residues in the CDR3. CDR1 is SGHVS and CDR2 is FNYEAQ in the germline V gene. In DNA form, the CDR3 reads TGTGCCAGCAGCTTTAATCCGAGCACTGAAGCTTTCTTT. It yields the protein CASSFNPSTEAFF.

V usage is TRBV5-1 and J usage is TRBJ2-3; no reliable D call. The length of the CDR3 is 12 residues. The V end was cut by 0 bases, the J end by 6 bases, with 5 bases between. Germline V gene sequence: CDR1 SGHRS, CDR2 YFSETQ. This CDR3 reads CASSLAMDTQYF. CDR3 sequence (DNA): TGCGCCAGCAGCTTGGCAATGGATACGCAGTATTTT.

This chain uses TRBV19 with TRBJ1-1; weak D call: TRBD1 (5 bases). Looked up from germline, CDR1 is LNHDA and CDR2 is SQIVND (reference sequence). CDR3 length equals 14 residues. The ends were cut back, 2 bases at V and 12 bases at J, with 19 bases in the middle. The CDR3 DNA follows: TGTGCCAGTAGTATAACAGGTGATGGGCGATATTCTTTCTTT. This codes for CASSITGDGRYSFF.

This sequence joins TRBV6-5 and TRBJ1-1; TRBD1 matches 7 bases. The CDR3 consists of 15 residues. V dropped 4 bases and J dropped 6; count of bases not matched to a gene: 11. In germline, CDR1 is MNHEY, CDR2 SVGAGI. As DNA, the CDR3 is TGTGCCAGCAGTTGGGCCTCGACAGGGCGCGCTGAAGCTTTCTTT. Translation gives CASSWASTGRAEAFF.

The rearrangement links TRBV6-5 to TRBJ2-7; 7 nucleotides match TRBD2. CDR3 size: 14 residues. J lost 4 bases, V lost 7 bases, and 10 bases had no gene match. Germline loops: CDR1 MNHEY, CDR2 SVGAGI. The CDR3 region has the DNA TGTGCCAGCATTTCCATCGGGGGGTATTACGAGCAGTACTTC. Translation gives CASISIGGYYEQYF.

This clone was picked up one time. V and J are TRBV27 and TRBJ1-3; TRBD1 matches 8 bases. V gave up 0 bases and J gave up 7 bases; unmatched junction bases: 8. Per germline, CDR1 MNHEY and CDR2 SMNVEV (reference sequence). This CDR3 contains 16 residues. CDR3 nucleotide sequence: TGTGCCAGCAGTTTATCGCCGAGACAGGGGTCGAACACCATATATTTT. Residues: CASSLSPRQGSNTIYF.

The chain couples TRBV30 to TRBJ2-3; 10 bases map to TRBD1. The germline gives CDR1 GTSNPN, CDR2 SVGIG (reference sequence). The CDR3 covers 20 residues. J lost 2 bases, V lost 3 bases, and 20 bases had no gene match. The CDR3 DNA follows: TGTGCCTGGAGCCGTGGGTGGGTTAGCGGGACAGGGGCCCTCACAGATACGCAGTATTTT. Translation: CAWSRGWVSGTGALTDTQYF.

The V gene is TRBV2, the J gene TRBJ2-1; 10 bases align to TRBD2. The CDR3 is 14 amino acids. Germline V gene data show CDR1 as SNHLY and CDR2 as FYNNEI. V dropped 5 bases and J dropped 4; count of bases not matched to a gene: 2. CDR3 protein: CASSWTSGYNEQFF. The CDR3 nucleotides are TGTGCCAGCAGTTGGACTAGCGGTTACAATGAGCAGTTCTTC.

This chain uses TRBV6-6 with TRBJ1-2; 7 bases are shared with TRBD1. The V gene's germline CDR1 is MNHNY and CDR2 SVGAGI (reference sequence). CDR3 size: 13 residues. J lost 4 bases, V lost 5 bases, and 4 bases had no gene match. The CDR3 sequence: CASSRQGSYGYTF. The CDR3 nucleotides read TGTGCCAGCAGTCGACAGGGAAGCTATGGCTACACCTTC.

The chain employs TRBV20-1 and TRBJ2-1; no clear D. Germline V gives CDR1 DFQATT, CDR2 SNEGSKA (reference sequence). This CDR3 has 10 residues. V was shortened by 5 bases and J by 5 bases, with 4 bases between the two germline ends. The CDR3 reads CSALHNEQFF. CDR3 DNA sequence: TGCAGTGCTCTCCACAATGAGCAGTTCTTC.

This chain connects TRBV15 to TRBJ1-1; D possibly corresponds to TRBD1 (5 bases). Looked up from germline, CDR1 is LNHNV and CDR2 is YYDKDF (reference sequence). V was clipped by 0 bases and J by 4 bases, with 12 bases between them. The CDR3 contains 15 residues. The chain's CDR3 is CATSREAGFRTEAFF. DNA of the CDR3: TGTGCCACCAGCAGAGAGGCAGGGTTTCGCACTGAAGCTTTCTTT.

The chain couples TRBV6-5 to TRBJ1-1, with TRBD1 as a possible D gene (5 bases). Trimming shortened V by 0 bases and J by 1 base, and 12 bases separated the two germline ends. Germline assignment: CDR1 MNHEY and CDR2 SVGAGI. The CDR3 spans 16 residues. This chain's CDR3 is CASSYSPGGGNTEAFF. In nucleotides, the CDR3 is TGTGCCAGCAGTTACTCGCCTGGGGGAGGGAACACTGAAGCTTTCTTT.

The rearrangement links TRBV6-5 to TRBJ2-3, with 11 bases lining up with TRBD2. V trimming: 5 bases; J trimming: 2 bases; junction bases outside the gene matches: 3. Germline V gene data show CDR1 as MNHEY and CDR2 as SVGAGI. CDR3 length: 15 amino acids. The CDR3 sequence is CASSQTSGNTDTQYF. The CDR3, as DNA: TGTGCCAGCAGTCAGACTAGCGGGAACACAGATACGCAGTATTTT.

CDR3 nucleotide sequence: TGTGCCACCCGGACAGCTACCTATGGCTACACCTTC. This translates into CATRTATYGYTF. The chain combines TRBV2 with TRBJ1-2, with D possibly TRBD1 on 6 matching bases. Germline V gives CDR1 SNHLY, CDR2 FYNNEI. V was clipped by 10 bases and J by 4 bases, with 13 bases between them. This CDR3 is built from 12 residues.

The gene calls are TRBV7-2 and TRBJ1-3, with D possibly TRBD1 on 5 matching bases. CDR3 length equals 14 residues. Germline values: CDR1 SGHTA, CDR2 FQGNSA. V was shortened by 5 bases and J by 9 bases, with 17 bases between the two germline ends. The CDR3, as DNA: TGTGCCAGCAGCCCCAACCCAGGGTTGGCCACCATATATTTT. Amino acids: CASSPNPGLATIYF.

The genes are TRBV4-1 and TRBJ1-2; no reliable D call. The V end lost 4 bases, the J end lost 1 base, and 16 bases lay between the germline ends. From germline, CDR1 is MGHRA and CDR2 YSYEKL. This CDR3 comprises 16 residues. The CDR3 DNA is TGCGCCAGCAGCCGAGAGGGCCGATCGATTAACTATGGCTACACCTTC. Translated: CASSREGRSINYGYTF.

V gene TRBV9 combines with J gene TRBJ1-2, with D possibly being TRBD1 (5 bases). Germline CDR1 reads SGDLS; CDR2 reads YYNGEE. V was trimmed by 3 bases and J by 3 bases, leaving 9 bases between them. This CDR3 region has 13 residues. The CDR3: CASSEQGDYGYTF. Here the CDR3 DNA reads TGTGCCAGCAGCGAGCAGGGTGACTATGGCTACACCTTC.

This clone occurred a few times. The J gene is TRBJ2-7, the V gene TRBV3-1 (or the pseudogene TRBV3-2), with 7 bases matching TRBD1. The CDR3 spans 14 residues. V shed 4 bases, J shed 2 bases, and the junction held 5 bases outside the gene matches. The germline V gene has CDR1 LGHDT and CDR2 YNNKEL (reference sequence). CDR3 sequence: CASSPWDSTYEQYF. CDR3 bases: TGTGCCAGCAGCCCTTGGGACAGCACCTACGAGCAGTACTTC.

The chain combines TRBV5-1 with TRBJ1-1; TRBD1 aligns across 7 bases. The germline CDR1 and CDR2 sequences are SGHRS and YFSETQ. This CDR3 comprises 14 residues. The ends lost 3 bases at V and 5 bases at J; junction bases unmatched: 7. CDR3 residues: CASSSGTAETEAFF. In DNA form, the CDR3 reads TGCGCCAGCAGCTCGGGGACAGCAGAAACTGAAGCTTTCTTT. Together with reference TRBV5-1 and TRBJ1-1, the CDR3 gives the full variable domain: KAGVTQTPRYLIKTRGQQVTLSCSPISGHRSVSWYQQTPGQGLQFLFEYFSETQRNKGNFPGRFSGRQFSNSRSEMNVSTLELGDSALYLCASSSGTAETEAFFGQGTRLTVV.

In its sample, this clone was seen a few times. The rearrangement links TRBV18 to TRBJ1-6, with TRBD1 matching 11 bases. The CDR3 length is 16 residues. Germline V lookup: CDR1 KGHSH, CDR2 LQKENI. J was trimmed by 8 bases and V by 8 bases; bases with no gene match: 11. The CDR3 DNA reads as TGTGCCAGCACGCGCTTGGACAGGGGGCGCGATTCACCCCTCCACTTT. This codes for CASTRLDRGRDSPLHF. The entire variable domain, with the rest obtained from reference TRBV18 and TRBJ1-6, is as follows: NAGVMQNPRHLVRRRGQEARLRCSPMKGHSHVYWYRQLPEEGLKFMVYLQKENIIDESGMPKERFSAEFPKEGPSILRIQQVVRGDSAAYFCASTRLDRGRDSPLHFGNGTRLTVT.

The chain carries TRBV30 and TRBJ2-3; TRBD2 matches at 7 bases. The J segment lost 2 bases and the V segment lost 0 bases, leaving 5 bases of the junction unmatched. This CDR3 is built from 15 residues. Germline CDR1 GTSNPN, CDR2 SVGIG (reference sequence). The CDR3 loop is CAWSVGLAVTDTQYF. In nucleotides, the CDR3 is TGTGCCTGGAGTGTAGGGCTAGCGGTCACAGATACGCAGTATTTT.

V and J are TRBV7-2 and TRBJ1-3; possible D gene TRBD1, 6 bases. The CDR3 contains 14 residues. Germline V gives CDR1 SGHTA, CDR2 FQGNSA. Trimming pared 2 bases from V and 4 bases from J, leaving 9 bases between. The CDR3 spells CASSLNRAGNTIYF. The CDR3 DNA follows: TGTGCCAGCAGCTTAAACAGGGCCGGAAACACCATATATTTT.

The chain links TRBV28 to TRBJ1-6, with TRBD1 as a possible D gene (6 bases). CDR3 length: 13 residues. CDR1 and CDR2 (germline): MDHEN, SYDVKM. The V gene lost 5 bases and the J gene lost 5 bases, with 7 bases spanning the gap. CDR3 nucleotide sequence: TGTGCCAGCAGTCAGGGGAATAATTCACCCCTCCACTTT. Its translation: CASSQGNNSPLHF.